One sample yielded the 13 T cell receptor beta chains listed below, sequenced in a study of CDR3 diversity in severe acne. TCRdb re-called the PCR reads with MiXCR, one entry per CDR3 protein. The repertoire includes some 90,000 distinct CDR3 sequences, less than 65% of them detected once, and about 9.9% sits in the top ten. Sequencing used blood. These receptors all come from a male donor with severe acne vulgaris.

The chain uses TRBV7-9 and TRBJ2-7; the match to TRBD2 covers 7 bases. The ends lost 5 bases at V and 5 bases at J; junction bases unmatched: 6. Germline V gene sequence: CDR1 SEHNR, CDR2 FQNEAQ (reference sequence). The CDR3 extends over 13 amino acids. The CDR3 region is CASSLSGAHEQYF. The CDR3, as DNA: TGTGCCAGCAGCCTAAGCGGGGCCCACGAGCAGTACTTC. Based on the CDR3 plus reference TRBV7-9 and TRBJ2-7, the full variable domain is DTGVSQNPRHKITKRGQNVTFRCDPISEHNRLYWYRQTLGQGPEFLTYFQNEAQLEKSRLLSDRFSAERPKGSFSTLEIQRTEQGDSAMYLCASSLSGAHEQYFGPGTRLTVT.

Notes on this clonotype: A much larger clone sits a single nucleotide away, making a read error possible. The gene calls are TRBV29-1 and TRBJ1-1; tentatively, D is TRBD1 (5 bases). CDR1 SQVTM and CDR2 ANQGSEA come from the germline V gene. The CDR3 runs to 13 residues. For the CDR3, the DNA is TGCAGCGTTGAATCAGGGCGCCGCACTGGAGCTTTCTTT. It specifies CSVESGRRTGAFF.

CDR3 protein: CASSFGGAETQYF. CDR3 DNA: TGTGCCAGCAGCTTTGGTGGGGCCGAGACCCAGTACTTC. The V gene is TRBV5-4, the J gene TRBJ2-5, with a possible D match to TRBD1 (5 bases). CDR1 is SGHNT and CDR2 is YYREEE in the germline V gene (reference sequence). The V end was cut by 2 bases, the J end by 5 bases, with 10 bases between. This CDR3 is 13 amino acids long.

A word on this clonotype: A much more abundant neighbour one base away suggests this may be a read error. The gene calls are TRBV20-1 and TRBJ2-3; D call uncertain. Deletions cut 2 bases from V and 5 bases from J, with 11 bases between. The CDR3 spans 13 residues. Germline V lookup: CDR1 DFQATT, CDR2 SNEGSKA (reference sequence). The DNA of the CDR3 is TGCAGTGCTAGAAACCCCGCCCGAGATACGCAGTATTTT. It specifies CSARNPARDTQYF.

This chain links TRBV15 with TRBJ2-2; weak D call: TRBD2 (5 bases). CDR1 is LNHNV, CDR2 YYDKDF, per germline (reference sequence). There are 13 residues in the CDR3. V lost 1 base and J 6 bases, leaving 6 bases between the germline ends. CDR3 residues: CATSRGAAGELFF. The CDR3, as DNA: TGTGCCACCAGCAGAGGAGCGGCCGGGGAGCTGTTTTTT. The complete variable domain, with remaining parts taken from reference TRBV15 and TRBJ2-2, reads DAMVIQNPRYQVTQFGKPVTLSCSQTLNHNVMYWYQQKSSQAPKLLFHYYDKDFNNEADTPDNFQSRRPNTSFCFLDIRSPGLGDTAMYLCATSRGAAGELFFGEGSRLTVL.

This clonotype came up a few times. This chain connects TRBV5-1 to TRBJ1-3; possibly TRBD1 for D (5 bases). V lost 1 base and J lost 0, with 17 bases in between. Germline V gives CDR1 SGHRS, CDR2 YFSETQ. The CDR3 extends over 18 amino acids. The CDR3 DNA reads as TGCGCCAGCAGCTTGACCCCCGGGACTTACGGCTCTGGAAACACCATATATTTT. The encoded protein is CASSLTPGTYGSGNTIYF.

In the case of this clonotype: This may come from a read error, since a much larger clone is one base off. The V call is TRBV2, the J call TRBJ2-2; TRBD1 matches at 7 bases. Germline values: CDR1 SNHLY, CDR2 FYNNEI. Trimming removed 7 bases from V and 4 bases from J; junction bases left unmatched: 12. The CDR3 runs 16 residues. The CDR3 spells CASINTGTAITGELFF. The CDR3 DNA is TGTGCCAGCATTAACACCGGGACAGCTATCACCGGGGAGCTGTTTTTT. The full variable domain, with the rest looked up from reference TRBV2 and TRBJ2-2, is EPEVTQTPSHQVTQMGQEVILRCVPISNHLYFYWYRQILGQKVEFLVSFYNNEISEKSEIFDDQFSVERPDGSNFTLKIRSTKLEDSAMYFCASINTGTAITGELFFGEGSRLTVL.

This clonotype was recorded at least ten times. One end of the junction fails to match germline, which may point to a read error. Here the CDR3 reads CASSSRQEFF. For the CDR3, the DNA is TGTGCCAGCAGCTCCCGACAGGAGTTCTTT. The chain links TRBV7-9 to TRBJ1-3, with D possibly TRBD1 on 6 matching bases. Looked up from germline, CDR1 is SEHNR and CDR2 is FQNEAQ (reference sequence). The CDR3 is 10 residues long.

This clonotype has a single count. The V and J genes are TRBV7-3 and TRBJ2-7; the D call may be TRBD1 or TRBD2 (5 bases each). The germline gives CDR1 SGHTA, CDR2 FQGTGA. Between the trimmed V and J ends, which lost 0 bases and 2 bases, there was a span of 11 bases. This CDR3 is built from 15 residues. The CDR3 reads CASSLTRDGTYEQYF. The CDR3 nucleotides read TGTGCCAGCAGCTTAACCCGGGACGGAACCTACGAGCAGTACTTC.

The chain is built from TRBV7-2 and TRBJ2-7; 8 bases map to TRBD1. The junction had 9 bases not matched to a gene; V was cut back by 7 bases and J by 4 bases. The CDR3 runs to 14 residues. The germline V gene encodes CDR1 SGHTA and CDR2 FQGNSA. In DNA form, the CDR3 reads TGTGCCAGCACGGTGGGAGGACAGGGTTACGAGCAGTACTTC. Its translation is CASTVGGQGYEQYF. The variable domain in full, with the rest retrieved from reference TRBV7-2 and TRBJ2-7, is GAGVSQSPSNKVTEKGKDVELRCDPISGHTALYWYRQSLGQGLEFLIYFQGNSAPDKSGLPSDRFSAERTGGSVSTLTIQRTQQEDSAVYLCASTVGGQGYEQYFGPGTRLTVT.

The chain carries TRBV24-1 and TRBJ1-5; possibly TRBD1 for D (5 bases). V lost 4 bases, J lost 9 bases, and 9 bases lay in between. Per the germline V gene, CDR1 is KGHDR and CDR2 is SFDVKD. The CDR3 has 12 amino acids. The CDR3 coding sequence is TGTGCCACCAGTGAGGGGGGAGGGCCCCAGCATTTT. Protein: CATSEGGGPQHF.

The gene calls are TRBV25-1 and TRBJ2-3, with a weak D call TRBD2 (5 bases). V was pared by 0 bases and J by 3 bases, with 10 bases between. CDR3 size: 15 residues. Germline CDR1 reads MGHDK; CDR2 reads SYGVNS. The chain's CDR3 is CASSEYGRGTDTQYF. In DNA, the CDR3 is TGTGCCAGCAGTGAATACGGTAGAGGGACAGATACGCAGTATTTT.

This clonotype was counted ten times or more. The chain employs TRBV7-2 and TRBJ2-5; possible D gene TRBD2, 5 bases. This CDR3 has 14 residues. V was shortened by 6 bases and J by 5 bases, with 16 bases between the two germline ends. The germline V gene encodes CDR1 SGHTA and CDR2 FQGNSA. The CDR3 region is CASSKDSLRETQYF. The CDR3 region has the DNA TGTGCCAGCAGTAAGGACTCCCTTCGTGAGACCCAGTACTTC. The variable domain in full, with the rest retrieved from reference TRBV7-2 and TRBJ2-5, is GAGVSQSPSNKVTEKGKDVELRCDPISGHTALYWYRQSLGQGLEFLIYFQGNSAPDKSGLPSDRFSAERTGGSVSTLTIQRTQQEDSAVYLCASSKDSLRETQYFGPGTRLLVL.